This T cell receptor (beta chain) was sequenced during a study of blood T cell repertoires in COVID-19. TCRdb keeps only in-frame clones here, not all; method: immunoSEQ multiplex PCR. The table shows around 170,000 clones, with about 86% occurring only once. The V gene lost 3 bases and the J gene lost 0 bases, with 17 bases spanning the gap. The germline V gene has CDR1 MDHEN and CDR2 SYDVKM. This CDR3 is 17 amino acids long. Specimen: peripheral blood. The chain is built from TRBV28 and TRBJ1-1; weak D call: TRBD1 (6 bases). The receptor comes from a woman aged 30 to 39 with active or convalescent COVID-19. This chain's CDR3 is CASSLAGDVGLNTEAFF. In DNA, the CDR3 is TGTGCCAGCAGTTTGGCAGGGGATGTCGGATTGAACACTGAAGCTTTCTTT.